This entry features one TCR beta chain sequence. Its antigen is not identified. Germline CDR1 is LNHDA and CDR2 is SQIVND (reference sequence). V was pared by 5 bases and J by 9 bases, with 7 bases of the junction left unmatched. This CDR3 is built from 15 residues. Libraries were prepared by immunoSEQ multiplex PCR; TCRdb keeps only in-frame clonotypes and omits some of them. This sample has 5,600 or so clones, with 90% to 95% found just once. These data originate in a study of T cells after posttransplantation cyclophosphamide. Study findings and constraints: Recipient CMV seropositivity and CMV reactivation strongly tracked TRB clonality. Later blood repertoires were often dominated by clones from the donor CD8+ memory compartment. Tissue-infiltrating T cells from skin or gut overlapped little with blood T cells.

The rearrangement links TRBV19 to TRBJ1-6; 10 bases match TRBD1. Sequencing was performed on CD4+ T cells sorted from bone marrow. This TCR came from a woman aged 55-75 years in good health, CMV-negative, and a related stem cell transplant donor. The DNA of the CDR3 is TGTGCCAGTAGTCTGGCGACAGGGGGCTCTTCACCCCTCCACTTT. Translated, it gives CASSLATGGSSPLHF.